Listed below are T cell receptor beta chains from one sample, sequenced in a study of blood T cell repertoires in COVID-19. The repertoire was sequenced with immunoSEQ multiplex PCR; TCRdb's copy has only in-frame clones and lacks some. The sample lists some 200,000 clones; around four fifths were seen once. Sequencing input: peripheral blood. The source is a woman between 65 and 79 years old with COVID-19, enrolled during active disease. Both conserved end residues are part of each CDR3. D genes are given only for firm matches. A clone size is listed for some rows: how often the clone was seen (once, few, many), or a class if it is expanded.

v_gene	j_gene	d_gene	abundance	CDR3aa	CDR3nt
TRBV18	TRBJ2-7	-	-	CASSPWAVSSYEQYF	TGTGCCAGCTCACCCTGGGCAGTCAGCTCCTACGAGCAGTACTTC
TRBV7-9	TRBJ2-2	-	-	CASSLSGQGGELFF	TGTGCCAGCAGCTTATCCGGGCAGGGCGGGGAGCTGTTTTTT
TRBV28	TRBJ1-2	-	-	CASSLGGHANYGYTF	TGTGCCAGCAGTCTAGGGGGACATGCTAACTATGGCTACACCTTC
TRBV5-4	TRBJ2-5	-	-	CASSPAGRGETQYF	TGTGCCAGCAGCCCCGCGGGACGAGGAGAGACCCAGTACTTC
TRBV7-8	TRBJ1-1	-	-	CASTRGAGVNTEAFF	TGTGCCAGCACCAGGGGAGCAGGGGTGAACACTGAAGCTTTCTTT
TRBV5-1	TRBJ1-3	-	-	CASRLESSGNTIYF	TGCGCCAGCAGGCTGGAGAGCTCTGGAAACACCATATATTTT
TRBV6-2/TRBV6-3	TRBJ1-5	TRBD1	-	CASSSVTGSGRQPQHF	TGTGCCAGCAGTTCAGTGACAGGGAGTGGGCGTCAGCCCCAGCATTTT
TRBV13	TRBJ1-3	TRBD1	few	CASSPRPRGNGNTIYF	TGTGCCAGCAGCCCACGGCCCAGGGGGAATGGAAACACCATATATTTT
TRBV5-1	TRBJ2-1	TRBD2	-	CASSPASGRMNEQFF	TGCGCCAGCAGCCCCGCTAGCGGGAGAATGAATGAGCAGTTCTTC
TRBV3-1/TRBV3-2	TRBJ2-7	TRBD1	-	CASSQGGTGSYEQYF	TGTGCCAGCAGCCAAGGTGGGACAGGGTCCTACGAGCAGTACTTC
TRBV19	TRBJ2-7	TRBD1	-	CASRVASGQGFQYF	TGTGCCAGTAGGGTTGCCTCGGGACAGGGGTTTCAGTACTTC
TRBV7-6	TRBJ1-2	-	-	CASSLGQGAGNNYGYTF	TGTGCCAGCAGCTTAGGGCAGGGTGCAGGGAACAACTATGGCTACACCTTC
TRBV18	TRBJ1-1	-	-	CASSPPTLITGAFF	TGTGCCAGCTCACCACCGACGTTAATCACGGGAGCTTTCTTT
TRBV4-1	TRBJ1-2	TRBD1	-	CASSQDRTGYGGYTF	TGCGCCAGCAGCCAAGATAGGACAGGATATGGTGGCTACACCTTC
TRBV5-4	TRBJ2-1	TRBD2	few	CASSLLPAGAFNEQFF	TGTGCCAGCAGCTTGCTCCCAGCGGGAGCTTTCAATGAGCAGTTCTTC
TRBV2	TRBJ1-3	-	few	CASSANRGNTIYF	TGTGCCAGCAGTGCAAACAGGGGAAACACCATATATTTT
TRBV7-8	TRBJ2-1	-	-	CASSLAQAREQFF	TGTGCCAGCAGCTTAGCGCAGGCTCGTGAGCAGTTCTTC
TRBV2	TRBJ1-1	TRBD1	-	CASSRGGQPNTEAFF	TGTGCCAGCAGCAGAGGGGGACAGCCGAACACTGAAGCTTTCTTT
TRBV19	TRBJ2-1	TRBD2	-	CASTLLAGGYNEQFF	TGTGCCAGTACGCTGCTAGCGGGAGGTTACAATGAGCAGTTCTTC
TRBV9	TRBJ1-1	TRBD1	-	CASSVTGDPDTEAFF	TGTGCCAGCAGCGTTACAGGGGATCCGGACACTGAAGCTTTCTTT
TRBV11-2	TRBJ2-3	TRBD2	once	CASSSIGTSGRGDTQYF	TGTGCCAGCAGCTCCATAGGGACTAGCGGGAGAGGGGATACGCAGTATTTT
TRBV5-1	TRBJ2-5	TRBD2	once	CASSFTGGGGETQYF	TGCGCCAGCAGCTTTACGGGGGGAGGTGGAGAGACCCAGTACTTC
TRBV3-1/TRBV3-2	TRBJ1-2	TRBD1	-	CASTLRDSGYTF	TGTGCCAGCACCCTTAGGGACAGTGGCTACACCTTC
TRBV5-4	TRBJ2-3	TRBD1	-	CASSLVKGAAWGTDTQYF	TGTGCCAGCAGCTTGGTAAAGGGGGCGGCGTGGGGCACAGATACGCAGTATTTT
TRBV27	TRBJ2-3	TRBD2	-	CASSTGTSGSFNTQYF	TGTGCCAGCAGTACTGGGACTAGCGGGAGTTTCAATACGCAGTATTTT
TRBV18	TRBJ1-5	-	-	CASSPNLGAYNQPQHF	TGTGCCAGCTCGCCCAACTTGGGGGCTTACAATCAGCCCCAGCATTTT
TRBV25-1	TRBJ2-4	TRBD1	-	CASSEAGQGSKNIQYF	TGTGCCAGCAGTGAAGCCGGACAGGGGTCCAAAAACATTCAGTACTTC
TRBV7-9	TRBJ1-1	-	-	CASSPLFRNTEAFF	TGTGCCAGCAGCCCCCTATTTAGGAACACTGAAGCTTTCTTT
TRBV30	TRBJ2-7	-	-	CAWSTGRYEQYF	TGTGCCTGGAGTACGGGAAGATACGAGCAGTACTTC
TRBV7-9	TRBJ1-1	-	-	CASSFGTTVRQDTEAFF	TGTGCCAGCAGCTTCGGTACGACAGTGAGGCAAGACACTGAAGCTTTCTTT
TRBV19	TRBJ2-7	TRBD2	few	CASGNRDYPYEQYF	TGTGCCAGTGGAAACCGGGACTACCCCTACGAGCAGTACTTC
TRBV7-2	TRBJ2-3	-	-	CASSQGRADTQYF	TGTGCCAGCAGTCAGGGGAGGGCAGATACGCAGTATTTT
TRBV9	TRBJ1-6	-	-	CASSVGRRDNSPLHF	TGTGCCAGCAGCGTAGGTCGGAGGGATAATTCACCCCTCCACTTT
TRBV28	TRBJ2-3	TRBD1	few	CASSARDRRADTQYF	TGTGCCAGCAGTGCCCGGGACAGACGCGCAGATACGCAGTATTTT
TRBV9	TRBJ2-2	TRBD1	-	CASSSGQGAPGELFF	TGTGCCAGCAGCTCGGGACAGGGGGCCCCCGGGGAGCTGTTTTTT
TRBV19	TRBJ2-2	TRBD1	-	CASNKGTGVGELFF	TGTGCCAGTAATAAGGGGACAGGGGTCGGGGAGCTGTTTTTT
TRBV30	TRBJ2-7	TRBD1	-	CAWSVQGSSYEQYF	TGTGCCTGGAGTGTACAGGGGTCCTCCTACGAGCAGTACTTC
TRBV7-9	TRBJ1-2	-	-	CASSRDTNYGYTF	TGTGCCAGCAGCCGAGACACGAACTATGGCTACACCTTC
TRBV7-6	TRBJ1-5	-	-	CASSLGPGTSNQPQHF	TGTGCCAGCAGCTTAGGTCCCGGGACTTCCAATCAGCCCCAGCATTTT
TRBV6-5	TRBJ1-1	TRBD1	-	CASSYRGLLYTEAFF	TGTGCCAGCAGTTACAGGGGGCTCCTTTACACTGAAGCTTTCTTT
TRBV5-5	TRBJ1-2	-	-	CASSLGVGGSAGYTF	TGTGCCAGCAGCTTGGGAGTTGGCGGCTCGGCTGGCTACACCTTC
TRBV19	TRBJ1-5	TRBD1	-	CASRPQSNRGQPQHF	TGTGCCAGTAGACCTCAATCGAACAGGGGTCAGCCCCAGCATTTT
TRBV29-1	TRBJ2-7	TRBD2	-	CSVRTSGSGGSEQYF	TGCAGCGTTAGGACTAGCGGGAGTGGGGGTAGCGAGCAGTACTTC
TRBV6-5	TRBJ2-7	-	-	CASKKGAGPSYEQYF	TGTGCCAGCAAGAAAGGGGCAGGGCCCTCCTACGAGCAGTACTTC
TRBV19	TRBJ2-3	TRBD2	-	CAIREGNTDTQYF	TGTGCCATCAGGGAGGGGAACACAGATACGCAGTATTTT
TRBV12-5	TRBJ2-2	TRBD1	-	CASGSTGGERTGELFF	TGTGCTAGTGGTTCGACAGGGGGTGAGAGAACCGGGGAGCTGTTTTTT
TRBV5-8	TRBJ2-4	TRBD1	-	CASSGTGASYIQYF	TGTGCCAGCAGCGGAACAGGGGCCTCCTACATTCAGTACTTC
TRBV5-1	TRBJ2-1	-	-	CASSSVRGSPFF	TGCGCCAGCAGCTCTGTGAGGGGGAGCCCGTTCTTC
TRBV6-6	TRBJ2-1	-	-	CASRNGDYATGFF	TGTGCCAGCAGGAACGGGGACTACGCGACAGGTTTCTTC
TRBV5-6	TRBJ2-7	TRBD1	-	CASSRGTGLYEQYF	TGTGCCAGCAGCCGTGGGACAGGACTTTACGAGCAGTACTTC
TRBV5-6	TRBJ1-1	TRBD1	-	CASSLGQGKTEAFF	TGTGCCAGCAGCTTGGGACAGGGAAAGACTGAAGCTTTCTTT
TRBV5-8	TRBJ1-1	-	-	CASSLIRGNTEAFF	TGTGCCAGCAGCTTGATTCGGGGGAACACTGAAGCTTTCTTT
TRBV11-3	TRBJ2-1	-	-	CASSLGVSAVDYNEQFF	TGTGCCAGCAGCTTAGGGGTTAGCGCCGTAGACTACAATGAGCAGTTCTTC
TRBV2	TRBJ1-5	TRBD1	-	CASSRQGAGQPQHF	TGTGCCAGCAGTCGACAGGGGGCTGGTCAGCCCCAGCATTTT
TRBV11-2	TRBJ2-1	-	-	CASSPLLSYNEQFF	TGTGCCAGCAGCCCGTTGTTATCCTACAATGAGCAGTTCTTC
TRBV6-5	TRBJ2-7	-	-	CASSYSSWTGSYEQYF	TGTGCCAGCAGTTACTCGTCATGGACGGGATCCTACGAGCAGTACTTC